This entry features one T cell receptor beta chain sequence. Its target is unknown. This CDR3 spans 14 amino acids. The junction had 11 bases not matched to a gene; V was cut back by 0 bases and J by 16 bases. Germline lookup yields CDR1 MNHEY and CDR2 SMNVEV (reference sequence). The sample belongs to a study of cytomegalovirus exposure and HLA in healthy donors. For the study at large: Drawn from HLA-typed donors, roughly 87 million unique TCRs were held in an early data release.

It was with 60 Vbeta and 13 Jbeta primers that the PCR ran. Assay: immunoSEQ multiplex PCR; the TCRdb copy retains only in-frame clones and omits some. The sample shows approximately 160,000 clones, about three quarters of them seen only once. General study points: The productive fraction for most TCR beta V segments was about 90% or about 30% in an earlier analysis.

Sequenced input: PBMCs. The chain combines TRBV27 with TRBJ2-1, with TRBD2 identical over 8 bases. The TCR was taken from a woman aged 25 to 39 in good health and CMV-seropositive. The chain's CDR3 is CASSLSRAGGVDFF. The CDR3 nucleotides read TGTGCCAGCAGTTTATCGAGGGCGGGAGGAGTCGACTTCTTC.